Listed here are 14 T cell receptor beta chains from one sample, sequenced in a study of spatial heterogeneity in lung cancer. Stated time point: sample taken at primary tumor resection. TCRdb re-analysed the 5' RACE reads in MiXCR, keeping a single row per CDR3 protein. Of 20,000 to 25,000 distinct CDR3 sequences listed, about 5.6% are singletons. Here the sequenced sample was PBMCs, taken at surgery. All receptors come from a male donor with early-stage non-small cell lung cancer.

Only a few counts were recorded for this clonotype. This chain joins TRBV24-1 and TRBJ1-2, with 7 bases matching TRBD1. This CDR3 spans 14 amino acids. J lost 0 bases, V lost 5 bases, and 2 bases had no gene match. CDR1 is KGHDR, CDR2 SFDVKD, per germline. DNA for the CDR3: TGTGCCACCAGTGTAGGGGGCTCTAACTATGGCTACACCTTC. It codes for CATSVGGSNYGYTF.

This clonotype was found many times. V gene TRBV12-3 or TRBV12-4 combines with J gene TRBJ1-2; D remains unclear. V dropped 6 bases and J dropped 4 bases, with 15 bases sitting between them. This CDR3 contains 14 residues. The CDR3: CASSPGWNPYGYTF. The CDR3 DNA sequence: TGTGCCAGCAGCCCCGGCTGGAATCCCTATGGCTACACCTTC.

The chain combines TRBV19 with TRBJ1-4; no clear D. This CDR3 is built from 16 residues. In germline, CDR1 is LNHDA, CDR2 SQIVND (reference sequence). Trimming removed 4 bases from V and 0 bases from J, with 12 bases in between. The CDR3 is CASSTARSATNEKLFF. The CDR3 region has the DNA TGTGCCAGTAGTACCGCAAGGAGTGCAACTAATGAAAAACTGTTTTTT.

This clonotype was seen repeatedly, ten times or more. The genes are TRBV6-1 and TRBJ1-3; D call uncertain. With 7 bases removed from V and 2 bases from J, the gap between germline ends came to 12 bases. CDR3 length: 14 amino acids. Germline V gene data show CDR1 as MNHNS and CDR2 as SASEGT. As DNA, the CDR3 is TGTGCCAGCACCGAGATAGGTGCTGGAAACACCATATATTTT. Protein product: CASTEIGAGNTIYF.

In its sample, this clonotype was seen many times. The chain joins TRBV18 to TRBJ2-7; a weak D match, TRBD2 (6 bases). The germline gives CDR1 KGHSH, CDR2 LQKENI. Between the trimmed V and J ends, which lost 3 bases and 3 bases, there was a span of 21 bases. The length of the CDR3 is 17 residues. The CDR3 coding sequence is TGTGCCAGCTCACCGGGTATTTGGAGGGACCGATACTACGAGCAGTACTTC. Encoded protein: CASSPGIWRDRYYEQYF.

This clonotype is large in the sample. J is TRBJ2-5 and V is TRBV20-1, with D perhaps matching TRBD2 (5 bases). CDR3 length: 16 amino acids. The V end lost 5 bases, the J end lost 2 bases, and 21 bases lay between the germline ends. Germline CDR1 and CDR2: DFQATT and SNEGSKA (reference sequence). The CDR3 DNA sequence: TGCAGTGCTGCGCCATTGGATCGGTCGGGGCAAGAGACCCAGTACTTC. It is translated as CSAAPLDRSGQETQYF.

In this sample, this clonotype turned up many times. The rearrangement uses TRBV18 and TRBJ2-2; a weak D match, TRBD1 (5 bases). Between the trimmed V and J ends, which lost 4 bases and 4 bases, there was a span of 10 bases. CDR3 length: 14 residues. The V gene's germline CDR1 is KGHSH and CDR2 LQKENI. Here the CDR3 reads CASSQDKRTGELFF. As DNA, the CDR3 is TGTGCCAGCTCACAGGACAAACGCACCGGGGAGCTGTTTTTT.

This clonotype was observed at least ten times. This chain links TRBV7-8 with TRBJ2-7; TRBD1 matches at 10 bases. The CDR3 totals 19 residues. V shed 5 bases and J 2 bases; nucleotides not matched to a gene: 18. The germline V gene has CDR1 SGHVS and CDR2 FQNEAQ. CDR3 amino acids: CASSPDRGTTLKTTYEQYF. The CDR3 nucleotides read TGTGCCAGCAGCCCGGACAGGGGGACAACCCTGAAAACAACCTACGAGCAGTACTTC.

The J gene is TRBJ1-1, the V gene TRBV7-3; a weak D match, TRBD1 (6 bases). The CDR3 is made up of 15 amino acids. The V and J ends lost 1 base and 4 bases respectively, with 13 bases between them. Germline CDR1 SGHTA, CDR2 FQGTGA. For the CDR3, the DNA is TGTGCCAGCAGCTTAAGTTCAGGGGCCGGCACTGAAGCTTTCTTT. This sequence encodes CASSLSSGAGTEAFF.

This clonotype was observed many times. The chain recombines TRBV6-1 with TRBJ1-6; tentative D call: TRBD1 (6 bases). CDR1 and CDR2 (germline): MNHNS, SASEGT. The length of the CDR3 is 15 residues. V was clipped by 6 bases and J by 6 bases, with 15 bases between them. The CDR3 loop is CASRGPGAANSPLHF. The CDR3 nucleotides are TGTGCCAGCAGGGGCCCGGGGGCCGCTAATTCACCCCTCCACTTT.

The chain employs TRBV6-2 or TRBV6-3 and TRBJ1-3; no reliable D call. Germline values: CDR1 MNHEY, CDR2 SVGEGT. V was clipped by 0 bases and J by 0 bases, with 6 bases between them. CDR3 length: 15 amino acids. The CDR3 coding sequence is TGTGCCAGCAGTTACTCGACGGCCTCTGGAAACACCATATATTTT. This codes for CASSYSTASGNTIYF.

The gene calls are TRBV18 and TRBJ1-4; TRBD1 might be the D (6 bases). Between the trimmed V and J ends, which lost 6 bases and 4 bases, there was a span of 9 bases. CDR1 KGHSH and CDR2 LQKENI come from the germline V gene. The CDR3 loop spans 13 amino acids. The CDR3 nucleotides are TGTGCCAGCTCTTGGGGGCGTAATGAAAAACTGTTTTTT. Its translation: CASSWGRNEKLFF.

The chain is built from TRBV29-1 and TRBJ2-1; perhaps TRBD2 as D (6 bases). The CDR3 totals 12 residues. V shed 6 bases and J shed 5 bases, with 11 bases lying between them. Per germline, CDR1 SQVTM and CDR2 ANQGSEA. CDR3 loop: CSVPGLHNEQFF. The CDR3 region has the DNA TGCAGCGTCCCGGGACTCCACAATGAGCAGTTCTTC.

This clonotype occurred many times. The chain couples TRBV19 to TRBJ1-4; 10 bases are a match to TRBD1. The CDR3 consists of 14 residues. The germline gives CDR1 LNHDA, CDR2 SQIVND (reference sequence). J lost 5 bases, V lost 5 bases, and 2 bases had no gene match. Written as DNA, the CDR3 is TGTGCCAGTAGTCGGACAGGGGGAAATGAAAAACTGTTTTTT. Protein product: CASSRTGGNEKLFF. The whole variable domain, remainder taken from reference TRBV19 and TRBJ1-4, is DGGITQSPKYLFRKEGQNVTLSCEQNLNHDAMYWYRQDPGQGLRLIYYSQIVNDFQKGDIAEGYSVSREKKESFPLTVTSAQKNPTAFYLCASSRTGGNEKLFFGSGTQLSVL.